This note documents a single TCR beta chain sequence. The antigen is unknown. These data are taken from a study of shared clonotypes between healthy human individuals. Assay: immunoSEQ multiplex PCR; the TCRdb copy retains only in-frame clones and omits some. The sample contains around 330,000 clones, 74% of which appear only once. Study-wide results and limits: The sharing of 5% to 6.5% of naive CD4 clonotypes was seen across a handful of donors. In the sorted subsets, rarefaction showed sequencing was incomplete despite large depth. Among donors, the sharing of clonotypes was expected to be influenced by sequencing depth.

The germline V gene encodes CDR1 SGHVS and CDR2 FQNEAQ. This CDR3 region has 18 residues. With 2 bases clipped from V and 2 bases from J, the junction kept 13 bases outside the gene matches. Sequenced: memory CD4+ T cells sorted from blood. Regarding subset: CD45RA-negative fraction. This TCR derives from a man aged 30 to 39 in good health. The V gene is TRBV7-8, the J gene TRBJ2-3; TRBD1 agrees at 7 bases. In nucleotides, the CDR3 is TGTGCCAGCAGCTTACTAACACAGGGGCCCTACCCCACAGATACGCAGTATTTT. This encodes CASSLLTQGPYPTDTQYF.